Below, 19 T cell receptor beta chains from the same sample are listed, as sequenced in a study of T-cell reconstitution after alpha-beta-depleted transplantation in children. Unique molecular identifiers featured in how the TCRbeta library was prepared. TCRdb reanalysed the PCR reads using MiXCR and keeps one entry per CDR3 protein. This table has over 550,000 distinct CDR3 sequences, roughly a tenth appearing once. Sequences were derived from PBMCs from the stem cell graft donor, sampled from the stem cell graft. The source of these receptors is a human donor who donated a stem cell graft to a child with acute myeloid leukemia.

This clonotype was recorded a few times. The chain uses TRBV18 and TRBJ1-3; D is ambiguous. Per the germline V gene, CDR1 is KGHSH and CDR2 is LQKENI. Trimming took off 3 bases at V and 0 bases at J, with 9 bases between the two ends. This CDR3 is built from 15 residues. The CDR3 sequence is CASSPDSASGNTIYF. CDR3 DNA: TGTGCCAGCTCACCGGACTCGGCCTCTGGAAACACCATATATTTT.

CDR3 nucleotides: TGCAGCGTTGAGCAGGGGGCAAGTGAAAAACTGTTTTTT. Translation: CSVEQGASEKLFF. This chain joins TRBV29-1 and TRBJ1-4; 8 nucleotides align to TRBD1. This CDR3 has 13 residues. CDR1 is SQVTM, CDR2 ANQGSEA, per germline. The V gene end was trimmed by 3 bases and the J gene end by 7 bases; junction bases not matched to a gene: 4. Full variable domain (missing parts from reference TRBV29-1 and TRBJ1-4): SAVISQKPSRDICQRGTSLTIQCQVDSQVTMMFWYRQQPGQSLTLIATANQGSEATYESGFVIDKFPISRPNLTFSTLTVSNMSPEDSSIYLCSVEQGASEKLFFGSGTQLSVL.

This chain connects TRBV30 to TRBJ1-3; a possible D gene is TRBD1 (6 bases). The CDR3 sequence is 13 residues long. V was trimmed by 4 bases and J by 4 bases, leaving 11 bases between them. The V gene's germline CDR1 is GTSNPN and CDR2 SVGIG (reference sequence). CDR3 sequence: CAWNGGAGNTIYF. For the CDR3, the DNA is TGTGCCTGGAACGGGGGGGCAGGAAACACCATATATTTT.

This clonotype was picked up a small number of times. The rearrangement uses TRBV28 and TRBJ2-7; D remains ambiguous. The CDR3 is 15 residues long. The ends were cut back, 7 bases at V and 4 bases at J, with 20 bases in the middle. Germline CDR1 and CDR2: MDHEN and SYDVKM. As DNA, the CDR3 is TGTGCCAGCAAAAAGGGCGCACCCGTACCTTACGAGCAGTACTTC. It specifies CASKKGAPVPYEQYF.

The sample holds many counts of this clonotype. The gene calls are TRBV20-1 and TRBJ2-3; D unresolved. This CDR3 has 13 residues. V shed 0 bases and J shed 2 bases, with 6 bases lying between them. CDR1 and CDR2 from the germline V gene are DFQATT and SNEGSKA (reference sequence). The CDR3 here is CSARDQNTDTQYF. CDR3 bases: TGCAGTGCTAGAGATCAAAACACAGATACGCAGTATTTT.

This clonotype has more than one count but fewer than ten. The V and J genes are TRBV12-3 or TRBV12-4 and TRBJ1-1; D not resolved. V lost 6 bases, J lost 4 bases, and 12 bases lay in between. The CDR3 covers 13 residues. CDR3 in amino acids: CASSYDRTTEAFF. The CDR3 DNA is TGTGCCAGCAGCTACGACCGAACCACTGAAGCTTTCTTT.

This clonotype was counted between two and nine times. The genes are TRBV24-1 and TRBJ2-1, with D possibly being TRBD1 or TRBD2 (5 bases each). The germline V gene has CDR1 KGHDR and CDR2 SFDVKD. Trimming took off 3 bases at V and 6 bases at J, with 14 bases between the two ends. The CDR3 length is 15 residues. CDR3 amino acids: CATSDPGRRLNEQFF. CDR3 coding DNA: TGTGCCACCAGTGATCCGGGACGTCGTCTCAATGAGCAGTTCTTC.

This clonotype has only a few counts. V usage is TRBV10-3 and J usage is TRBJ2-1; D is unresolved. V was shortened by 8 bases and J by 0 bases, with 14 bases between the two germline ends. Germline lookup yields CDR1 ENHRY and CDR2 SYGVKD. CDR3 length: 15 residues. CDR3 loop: CAISPSPSSYNEQFF. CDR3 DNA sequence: TGTGCCATCTCGCCCTCACCAAGCTCCTACAATGAGCAGTTCTTC.

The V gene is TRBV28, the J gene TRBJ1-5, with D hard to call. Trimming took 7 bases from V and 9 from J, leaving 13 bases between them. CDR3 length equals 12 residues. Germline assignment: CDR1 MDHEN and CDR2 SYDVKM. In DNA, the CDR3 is TGTGCCAGCACGGCGGGGTTGCTGCCCCAGCATTTT. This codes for CASTAGLLPQHF. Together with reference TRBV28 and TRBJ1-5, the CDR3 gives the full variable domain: DVKVTQSSRYLVKRTGEKVFLECVQDMDHENMFWYRQDPGLGLRLIYFSYDVKMKEKGDIPEGYSVSREKKERFSLILESASTNQTSMYLCASTAGLLPQHFGDGTRLSIL.

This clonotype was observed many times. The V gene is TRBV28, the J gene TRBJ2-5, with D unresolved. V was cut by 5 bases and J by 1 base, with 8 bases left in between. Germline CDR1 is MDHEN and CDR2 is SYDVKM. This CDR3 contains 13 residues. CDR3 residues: CASSTSVQETQYF. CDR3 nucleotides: TGTGCCAGCAGTACCAGCGTCCAAGAGACCCAGTACTTC. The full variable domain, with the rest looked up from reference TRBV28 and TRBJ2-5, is DVKVTQSSRYLVKRTGEKVFLECVQDMDHENMFWYRQDPGLGLRLIYFSYDVKMKEKGDIPEGYSVSREKKERFSLILESASTNQTSMYLCASSTSVQETQYFGPGTRLLVL.

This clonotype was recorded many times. The CDR3 spells CASSLPLSSYNEQFF. CDR3 coding DNA: TGTGCCAGCAGCCTTCCCCTGAGCTCCTACAATGAGCAGTTCTTC. The V and J genes are TRBV11-1 and TRBJ2-1, with D hard to call. Between the trimmed V and J ends, which lost 5 bases and 0 bases, there was a span of 11 bases. Per the germline V gene, CDR1 is SGHAT and CDR2 is FQDESV (reference sequence). CDR3 length: 15 amino acids.

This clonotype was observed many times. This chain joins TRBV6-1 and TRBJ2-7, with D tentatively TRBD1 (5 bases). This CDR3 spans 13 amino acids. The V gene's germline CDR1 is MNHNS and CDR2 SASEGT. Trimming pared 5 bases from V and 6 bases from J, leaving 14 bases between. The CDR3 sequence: CASSTPQGLEQYF. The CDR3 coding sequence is TGTGCCAGCAGTACGCCGCAGGGTCTCGAGCAGTACTTC.

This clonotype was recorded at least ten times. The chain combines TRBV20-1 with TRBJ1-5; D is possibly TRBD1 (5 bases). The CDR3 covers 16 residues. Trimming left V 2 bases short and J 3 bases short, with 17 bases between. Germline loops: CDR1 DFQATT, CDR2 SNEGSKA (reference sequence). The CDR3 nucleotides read TGCAGTGCTAGACCCGGGACGACCTTTAACAATCAGCCCCAGCATTTT. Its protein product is CSARPGTTFNNQPQHF.

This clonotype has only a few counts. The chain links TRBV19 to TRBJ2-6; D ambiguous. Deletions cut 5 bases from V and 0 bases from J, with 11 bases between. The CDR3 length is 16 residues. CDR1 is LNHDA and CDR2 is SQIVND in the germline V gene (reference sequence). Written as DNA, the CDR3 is TGTGCCAGTAGTCCCGGACGGGCCTCTGGGGCCAACGTCCTGACTTTC. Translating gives CASSPGRASGANVLTF.

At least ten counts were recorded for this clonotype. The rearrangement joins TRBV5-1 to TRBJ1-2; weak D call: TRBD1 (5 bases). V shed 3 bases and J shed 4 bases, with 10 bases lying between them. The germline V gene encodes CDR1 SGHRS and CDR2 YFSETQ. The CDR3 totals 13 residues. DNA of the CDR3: TGCGCCAGCAGCTCGGGGGTGGGCTATGGCTACACCTTC. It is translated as CASSSGVGYGYTF.

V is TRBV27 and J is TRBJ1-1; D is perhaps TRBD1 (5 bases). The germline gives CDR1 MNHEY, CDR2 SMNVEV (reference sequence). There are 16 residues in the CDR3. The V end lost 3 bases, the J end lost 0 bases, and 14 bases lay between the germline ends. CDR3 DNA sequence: TGTGCCAGCAGTTTTATGGGACTGGGGCTGAACACTGAAGCTTTCTTT. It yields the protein CASSFMGLGLNTEAFF.

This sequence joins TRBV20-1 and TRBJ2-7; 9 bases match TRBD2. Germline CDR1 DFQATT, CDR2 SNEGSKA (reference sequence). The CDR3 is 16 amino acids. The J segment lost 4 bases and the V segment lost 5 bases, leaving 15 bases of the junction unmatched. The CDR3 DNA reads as TGCAGTGCTTCCCAAGCGGGAGGCAACGTCCGGTACGAGCAGTACTTC. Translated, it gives CSASQAGGNVRYEQYF.

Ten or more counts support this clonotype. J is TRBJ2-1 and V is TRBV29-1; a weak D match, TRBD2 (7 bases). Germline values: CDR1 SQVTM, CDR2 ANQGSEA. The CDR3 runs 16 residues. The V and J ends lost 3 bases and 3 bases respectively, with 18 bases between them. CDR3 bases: TGCAGCGTTGATGATGAGGGAGGGGGGCTCTACAATGAGCAGTTCTTC. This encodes CSVDDEGGGLYNEQFF.

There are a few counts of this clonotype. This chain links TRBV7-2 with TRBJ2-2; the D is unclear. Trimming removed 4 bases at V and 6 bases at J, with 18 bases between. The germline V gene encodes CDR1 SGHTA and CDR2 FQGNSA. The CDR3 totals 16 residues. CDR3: CASSSRGSLIAGELFF. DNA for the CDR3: TGTGCCAGCAGCTCCCGCGGCAGCTTGATTGCCGGGGAGCTGTTTTTT.